One and the same sample provided the 18 T cell receptor beta chains below, sequenced in a study of blood T cells in healthy people across ages. A second PCR of about 7 to 12 cycles used a sample-barcoded 5' primer and a J-beta primer mix. TCRdb redid the calling of the 5' RACE reads with MiXCR, one entry per CDR3 protein. The repertoire holds about 680,000 distinct CDR3 sequences, 49% seen once, with about 32% in the top ten. Specimen: blood. The source is a woman aged 60-75 years in good health.

J is TRBJ2-5 and V is TRBV29-1; 8 nucleotides line up with TRBD2. The J segment lost 3 bases and the V segment lost 7 bases, leaving 10 bases of the junction unmatched. This CDR3 is 14 amino acids long. CDR1 and CDR2 (germline): SQVTM, ANQGSEA. CDR3 protein: CSARLTGGKETQYF. CDR3 bases: TGCAGCGCGCGACTAACGGGAGGGAAAGAGACCCAGTACTTC.

V is TRBV6-2 or TRBV6-3 and J is TRBJ1-4, with D possibly TRBD1 on 6 matching bases. Germline V gene sequence: CDR1 MNHEY, CDR2 SVGEGT. The CDR3 loop spans 14 amino acids. V was trimmed by 7 bases and J by 6 bases, leaving 15 bases between them. Here the CDR3 reads CASNLGTNYEKLFF. CDR3 DNA sequence: TGTGCCAGCAACCTCGGGACAAACTATGAAAAACTGTTTTTT.

As for this clonotype: At one of its ends the junction is not consistent with the germline gene, which may arise from a read error. The chain employs TRBV12-3 or TRBV12-4 and TRBJ2-1; TRBD2 agrees at 9 bases. The CDR3 runs to 14 residues. CDR3 coding DNA: TGTGCCAGCAGTTTAGGCGGGAGGGCCAATGGGCAGTTCTTC. Translated: CASSLGGRANGQFF.

V is TRBV20-1 and J is TRBJ2-3; D gene ambiguous. Trimming cost V 3 bases and J 2 bases, with 3 bases left between them. This CDR3 is built from 11 residues. The V gene's germline CDR1 is DFQATT and CDR2 SNEGSKA (reference sequence). The DNA for the CDR3 is TGCAGTGCTAGGTCCACAGATACGCAGTATTTT. Amino acids: CSARSTDTQYF.

This sequence joins TRBV6-1 and TRBJ1-2, with D hard to call. Germline V gives CDR1 MNHNS, CDR2 SASEGT. The CDR3 is 13 residues long. Trimming cost V 4 bases and J 0 bases, with 6 bases left between them. The CDR3 here is CASSARANYGYTF. The CDR3 region has the DNA TGTGCCAGCAGTGCGAGAGCTAACTATGGCTACACCTTC.

This sequence joins TRBV28 and TRBJ2-1, with 9 bases matching TRBD2. The CDR3 contains 14 residues. V lost 8 bases, J lost 4 bases, and 6 bases stayed unmatched. Germline values: CDR1 MDHEN, CDR2 SYDVKM. The DNA of the CDR3 is TGTGCCAGCGGAGCGGGAGGCTTATACAATGAGCAGTTCTTC. This sequence encodes CASGAGGLYNEQFF.

The chain employs TRBV7-2 and TRBJ2-7, with D possibly being TRBD1 or TRBD2 (6 bases each). Germline V gene lookup returns CDR1 SGHTA and CDR2 FQGNSA. This CDR3 is 14 amino acids long. V was pared by 4 bases and J by 3 bases, with 13 bases between. This CDR3 reads CASSSVGGLYEQYF. As DNA, the CDR3 is TGTGCCAGCAGCTCGGTGGGGGGCCTCTACGAGCAGTACTTC.

This clonotype was detected a few times. This chain uses TRBV11-2 with TRBJ2-5; possibly TRBD1 for D (5 bases). This CDR3 is built from 14 residues. Germline CDR1 is SGHAT and CDR2 is FQNNGV. V gave up 2 bases and J gave up 4 bases, with 11 bases separating them. In DNA, the CDR3 is TGTGCCAGCAGCTTACCAAGGGGCGCAGAGACCCAGTACTTC. Its protein is CASSLPRGAETQYF.

V and J are TRBV7-7 and TRBJ2-3; possibly TRBD2 for D (6 bases). V was trimmed by 5 bases and J by 0 bases, leaving 9 bases between them. CDR1 is SSHAT, CDR2 FNYEAQ, per germline (reference sequence). The length of the CDR3 is 14 residues. The CDR3 DNA is TGTGCCAGCAGCCCGGGGGTTAGCACAGATACGCAGTATTTT. Translation gives CASSPGVSTDTQYF.

This clonotype was found a few times. The rearrangement uses TRBV5-1 and TRBJ1-2, with D unresolved. The V and J ends lost 5 bases and 0 bases respectively, with 11 bases between them. The CDR3 contains 14 residues. CDR1 and CDR2 (germline): SGHRS, YFSETQ. The CDR3, as DNA: TGCGCCAGCAGGCCCGGGGAAGCTAACTATGGCTACACCTTC. Encoded protein: CASRPGEANYGYTF. The whole variable domain, remainder taken from reference TRBV5-1 and TRBJ1-2, is KAGVTQTPRYLIKTRGQQVTLSCSPISGHRSVSWYQQTPGQGLQFLFEYFSETQRNKGNFPGRFSGRQFSNSRSEMNVSTLELGDSALYLCASRPGEANYGYTFGSGTRLTVV.

The rearrangement links TRBV6-1 to TRBJ2-5; the match to TRBD1 covers 7 bases. V trimming: 3 bases; J trimming: 11 bases; junction bases outside the gene matches: 9. This CDR3 region has 13 residues. Germline CDR1 MNHNS, CDR2 SASEGT. CDR3 bases: TGTGCCAGCAGTGAGACAGGGCTCTACGGGCAGTACTTC. This translates into CASSETGLYGQYF.

The chain carries TRBV4-2 and TRBJ2-7; TRBD1 agrees at 7 bases. The DNA end lines up better with TRBJ2-5; the J call may be wrong. The germline CDR1 and CDR2 sequences are LGHNA and YNFKEQ. The CDR3 has 14 amino acids. Here the CDR3 DNA reads TGTGCCAGCAGCCGACGAGACAGGGTGGAGACCCAGTACTTC. Amino acids: CASSRRDRVETQYF.

The J gene is TRBJ2-7, the V gene TRBV7-9; 7 bases match TRBD2. The trim removed 7 bases at V and 5 bases at J, leaving 8 bases unmatched. Looked up from germline, CDR1 is SEHNR and CDR2 is FQNEAQ (reference sequence). CDR3 length equals 13 residues. The CDR3 reads CASKRGSIDEQYF. Here the CDR3 DNA reads TGTGCCAGCAAACGCGGGAGCATCGACGAGCAGTACTTC.

This clonotype was picked up a small number of times. This chain connects TRBV10-3 to TRBJ2-1; a weak D match, TRBD1 (6 bases). Germline CDR1 and CDR2: ENHRY and SYGVKD. The CDR3 loop spans 15 amino acids. V was cut by 2 bases and J by 3 bases, with 11 bases left in between. The CDR3 DNA is TGTGCCATCAGTGAGGGACAGAAAAACTACAATGAGCAGTTCTTC. Encoded protein: CAISEGQKNYNEQFF.

This clonotype appeared once. This sequence joins TRBV7-2 and TRBJ2-5; D might be TRBD2 (6 bases). Trimming stripped 6 bases from V and 3 bases from J, with 14 bases between. The CDR3 length is 14 residues. Germline V gives CDR1 SGHTA, CDR2 FQGNSA. The CDR3 bases are TGTGCCAGCAGGCCAGGCGGGACCGAAGAGACCCAGTACTTC. It specifies CASRPGGTEETQYF.

The V gene is TRBV29-1, the J gene TRBJ2-4; 9 bases are a match to TRBD1. The end of the DNA aligns better with TRBJ2-7, so the J call may be wrong. CDR1 and CDR2 from the germline V gene are SQVTM and ANQGSEA. The CDR3 has 13 amino acids. The chain's CDR3 is CSVWIGTGYEQYF. As DNA, the CDR3 is TGCAGCGTTTGGATCGGGACAGGGTACGAGCAGTACTTC.

This clonotype was recorded a few times. The chain joins TRBV5-1 to TRBJ2-4; 10 bases align to TRBD1. The closer fit of TRBJ2-7 to the DNA end suggests the J call may be wrong. This CDR3 comprises 15 residues. CDR1 is SGHRS, CDR2 YFSETQ, per germline. CDR3 sequence: CASSLAGTGAHEQYF. The CDR3 DNA is TGCGCCAGCAGCTTGGCCGGGACAGGGGCACACGAGCAGTACTTC.

The V call is TRBV28, the J call TRBJ2-7, with 8 bases fitting TRBD1. The CDR3 is made up of 14 amino acids. V trimming: 7 bases; J trimming: 3 bases; junction bases outside the gene matches: 8. From germline, CDR1 is MDHEN and CDR2 SYDVKM. The CDR3 nucleotides read TGTGCCAGCACCCCAGGGGGCGAAGTCTACGAGCAGTACTTC. Protein product: CASTPGGEVYEQYF.